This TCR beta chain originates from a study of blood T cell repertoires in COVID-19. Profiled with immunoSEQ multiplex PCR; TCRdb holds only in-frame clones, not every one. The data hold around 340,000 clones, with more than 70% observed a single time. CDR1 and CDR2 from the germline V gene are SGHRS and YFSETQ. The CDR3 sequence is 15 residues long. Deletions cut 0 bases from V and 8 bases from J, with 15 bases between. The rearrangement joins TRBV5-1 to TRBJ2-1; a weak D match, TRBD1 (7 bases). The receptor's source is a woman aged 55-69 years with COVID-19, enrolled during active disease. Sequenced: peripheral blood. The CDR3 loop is CASSLERQGGDEQFF. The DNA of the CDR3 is TGCGCCAGCAGCTTGGAACGACAGGGAGGTGATGAGCAGTTCTTC.